A single sample gave rise to the 2 T cell receptor beta chains below, sequenced in a study of blood T cell repertoires in COVID-19. The data were produced by immunoSEQ multiplex PCR, yet TCRdb's version contains in-frame clones alone and is incomplete. The data show approximately 200,000 clones, 75% to 90% seen once. Sequencing was carried out using peripheral blood. The receptors here all came from an older man with active or convalescent COVID-19.

This rearrangement joins TRBV4-2 to TRBJ1-2; a weak D match, TRBD1 (6 bases). The CDR3 has 14 residues. Germline V gene sequence: CDR1 LGHNA, CDR2 YNFKEQ. Trimming cost V 2 bases and J 2 bases, with 9 bases left between them. The CDR3 reads CASSQTTGNYGYTF. CDR3 DNA sequence: TGTGCCAGCAGCCAAACTACAGGGAACTATGGCTACACCTTC.

The chain is built from TRBV18 and TRBJ1-3; D may be TRBD1 (6 bases). The V gene lost 3 bases and the J gene lost 0 bases, with 6 bases spanning the gap. Germline CDR1 is KGHSH and CDR2 is LQKENI. The CDR3 sequence is 14 residues long. In nucleotides, the CDR3 is TGTGCCAGCTCACCGGACAGCTCTGGAAACACCATATATTTT. This codes for CASSPDSSGNTIYF. The entire variable domain, with the rest obtained from reference TRBV18 and TRBJ1-3, is as follows: NAGVMQNPRHLVRRRGQEARLRCSPMKGHSHVYWYRQLPEEGLKFMVYLQKENIIDESGMPKERFSAEFPKEGPSILRIQQVVRGDSAAYFCASSPDSSGNTIYFGEGSWLTVV.